This note documents a single T cell receptor beta chain sequence. Its antigen is not known. One entry per CDR3 protein, without DNA, is what TCRdb gives after re-calling the 5' RACE reads. The sample is made up of roughly 160,000 distinct CDR3 sequences, and the top ten hold around 21% of it. The source of the sample is a study of T cells expressing NK-cell markers. Background on the study: Sorted CD3+CD56+NKG2C+, CD3+CD56+NKG2C- and CD3+CD56-NKG2C+ T-cell subsets were beta-chain profiled. The study's findings and limits: Expanded clones of NKG2C+ T cells had an unclear HCMV specificity. The contribution of dominant NKG2C+ clonotypes to CD8+ T cells in about 6 donors was roughly 1.0-8%.

CDR1 and CDR2 from the germline V gene are SGHNT and YENEEA. The CDR3 sequence is 17 residues long. The clonotype comes from a man aged 18-70 years in good health. This chain links TRBV11-3 with TRBJ2-3; TCRdb selects TRBD2, and the lack of DNA leaves this call unchecked. Sequencing was performed on blood T cells: a sorted CD56 or NKG2C T cell subset, CD4+ or CD8+ T cells, or bulk PBMC T cells (not recorded which). The CDR3 here is CASSPRLSGGASDTQYF.